The text below deals with one T cell receptor beta chain. The source of the sample is a study of blood T cell repertoires in COVID-19. Background on the study: In each case, the material was cDNA or gDNA derived from T cells, B-cell-depleted T cells, or PBMCs.

The CDR3 totals 12 residues. Germline CDR1 and CDR2: SNHLY and FYNNEI. V lost 5 bases and J lost 5, with 9 bases in between. Methods used by the authors: From reference gene primer amplification, estimates of nucleated cell counts were derived. The data were produced by immunoSEQ multiplex PCR, yet TCRdb's version contains in-frame clones alone and is incomplete. That table supplies the V and J calls and clone size; D and trimming were determined from the DNA. Of roughly 410,000 clones in the sample, about 88% were seen once. Sequencing input: peripheral blood. V and J are TRBV2 and TRBJ1-1, with TRBD1 as a possible D gene (6 bases). The TCR was taken from a woman aged 40 to 50 with COVID-19, enrolled during active disease. The DNA for the CDR3 is TGTGCCAGCAGTTACAGGGTTACTGAAGCTTTCTTT. Its translation is CASSYRVTEAFF.